The entry below describes one T cell receptor (beta chain). The data are from a study of blood T cell repertoires in COVID-19. Per the original data handling: Amplification of reference gene primers provided the estimated nucleated cell counts. TCRdb's table, derived via immunoSEQ multiplex PCR, lists solely in-frame clones and lacks some. That table gives V, J and clone size, and the DNA gave D and trimming. The sample gives about 150,000 clones, 70% to 90% of which show up once; roughly 8% is in the top ten. With 2 bases removed from V and 7 bases from J, the gap between germline ends came to 9 bases. This CDR3 is built from 13 residues.

V is TRBV12-3 or TRBV12-4 and J is TRBJ1-5; D is possibly TRBD1 (6 bases). The receptor comes from a woman aged 55-69 years with COVID-19, enrolled during active disease. Sequencing was performed on peripheral blood. The CDR3 DNA sequence: TGTGCCAGCAGTTTACAGGGGAGACAGCCCCAGCATTTT. Protein sequence: CASSLQGRQPQHF.